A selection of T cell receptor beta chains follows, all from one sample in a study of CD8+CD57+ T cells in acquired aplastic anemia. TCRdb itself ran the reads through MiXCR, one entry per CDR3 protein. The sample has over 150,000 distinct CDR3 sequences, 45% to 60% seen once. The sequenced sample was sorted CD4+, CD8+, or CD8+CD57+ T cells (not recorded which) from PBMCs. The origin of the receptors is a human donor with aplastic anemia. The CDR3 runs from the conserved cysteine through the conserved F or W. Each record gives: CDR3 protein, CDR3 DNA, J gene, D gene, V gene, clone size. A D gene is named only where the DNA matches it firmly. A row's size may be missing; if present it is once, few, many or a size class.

CASSETSGGERFF | TGTGCCAGCAGCGAAACTAGCGGGGGGGAACGGTTCTTC | TRBJ2-1 | TRBD2 | TRBV7-2 | NA
CASSTRMNTEAFF | TGTGCCAGCAGTACAAGGATGAACACTGAAGCTTTCTTT | TRBJ1-1 | NA | TRBV25-1 | few
CATSGQGGEKLFF | TGTGCCACCAGTGGACAGGGCGGTGAAAAACTGTTTTTT | TRBJ1-4 | TRBD1 | TRBV24-1 | NA
CSVEESRGRFTGELFF | TGCAGCGTTGAAGAGTCTCGCGGGAGGTTTACCGGGGAGCTGTTTTTT | TRBJ2-2 | TRBD2 | TRBV29-1 | NA
CASSLWWDSEYGYTF | TGTGCCAGCAGCTTATGGTGGGACAGTGAATATGGCTACACCTTC | TRBJ1-2 | TRBD1 | TRBV7-2 | NA
CAIRSTSGNEQFF | TGTGCCATCAGATCGACTAGCGGGAATGAGCAGTTCTTC | TRBJ2-1 | TRBD2 | TRBV10-3 | NA
CSVEGEDEAFF | TGCAGCGTTGAGGGCGAAGATGAAGCTTTCTTT | TRBJ1-1 | NA | TRBV29-1 | NA
CASREGLAGVKTQYF | TGTGCCAGCAGAGAAGGACTAGCGGGGGTGAAGACCCAGTACTTC | TRBJ2-5 | TRBD2 | TRBV2 | NA
CASSIPVPNSPLHF | TGTGCCAGTAGTATTCCGGTTCCCAATTCACCCCTCCACTTT | TRBJ1-6 | NA | TRBV19 | NA
CASSLNQGDTQYF | TGTGCCAGCAGCTTAAATCAGGGGGATACGCAGTATTTT | TRBJ2-3 | NA | TRBV7-3 | NA
CASRGGVEQFF | TGTGCCAGCAGAGGGGGGGTGGAGCAGTTCTTC | TRBJ2-1 | NA | TRBV4-2 | many
CASTIWGNQPQHF | TGTGCCAGCACCATCTGGGGCAATCAGCCCCAGCATTTT | TRBJ1-5 | NA | TRBV2 | few
CAIRGGNEQYF | TGTGCCATCAGAGGGGGCAACGAGCAGTACTTC | TRBJ2-7 | TRBD1 | TRBV10-3 | NA
CAISKTGGTGANVLTF | TGTGCCATCAGCAAAACAGGGGGAACTGGGGCCAACGTCCTGACTTTC | TRBJ2-6 | TRBD1 | TRBV10-3 | NA
CATSDLWQGDGYTF | TGTGCCACCAGTGATTTGTGGCAGGGTGATGGCTACACCTTC | TRBJ1-2 | NA | TRBV24-1 | many
CASSGQTGRNTEAFF | TGTGCCAGCAGTGGACAAACAGGGAGGAACACTGAAGCTTTCTTT | TRBJ1-1 | NA | TRBV2 | NA
CATSDTRDGAYEQYF | TGTGCCACCAGTGATACTCGGGACGGAGCCTACGAGCAGTACTTC | TRBJ2-7 | NA | TRBV24-1 | many
CAIRSATGANVLTF | TGTGCCATCAGGTCGGCAACTGGGGCCAACGTCCTGACTTTC | TRBJ2-6 | NA | TRBV10-3 | NA
CATDEQGFDEQYF | TGTGCCACCGACGAACAGGGATTCGACGAGCAGTACTTC | TRBJ2-7 | NA | TRBV15 | NA
CASSPNRGGYNEQFF | TGTGCCAGCAGCCCTAACCGGGGCGGTTACAATGAGCAGTTCTTC | TRBJ2-1 | NA | TRBV7-2 | many
CASLGGASGNTIYF | TGTGCCAGTCTGGGGGGGGCCTCTGGAAACACCATATATTTT | TRBJ1-3 | NA | TRBV28 | few
CASSVGGTGNTIYF | TGTGCCAGCAGCGTAGGAGGTACTGGAAACACCATATATTTT | TRBJ1-3 | NA | TRBV9 | many
CSVDDRGYEQFF | TGCAGCGTTGATGACAGGGGGTATGAGCAGTTCTTC | TRBJ2-1 | TRBD1 | TRBV29-1 | NA
CASSSHSGTNEKLFF | TGTGCCAGCAGCTCCCACAGCGGAACTAATGAAAAACTGTTTTTT | TRBJ1-4 | NA | TRBV7-9 | many
CASSSGPEQETQYF | TGCGCCAGCAGCTCGGGACCGGAGCAAGAGACCCAGTACTTC | TRBJ2-5 | NA | TRBV5-1 | many
CASSLVRDTQYF | TGTGCCAGCAGCTTGGTTCGGGATACGCAGTATTTT | TRBJ2-3 | NA | TRBV7-2 | NA
CATSRGAGIRMGDGYTF | TGTGCCACCAGCAGAGGGGCCGGGATACGCATGGGGGATGGCTACACCTTC | TRBJ1-2 | NA | TRBV15 | few
CASSLGLTDYGYTF | TGCGCCAGCAGCTTGGGCCTGACAGACTATGGCTACACCTTC | TRBJ1-2 | NA | TRBV5-1 | many
CASSYGGLLGAEAFF | TGTGCCAGCAGTTACGGGGGTTTACTGGGAGCTGAAGCTTTCTTT | TRBJ1-1 | NA | TRBV6-6 | few
CSARIGQGHQPQHF | TGCAGTGCTAGAATAGGACAGGGCCATCAGCCCCAGCATTTT | TRBJ1-5 | TRBD1 | TRBV20-1 | NA
CASSPTGGSPLHF | TGTGCCAGCAGCCCCACAGGGGGTTCACCCCTCCACTTT | TRBJ1-6 | TRBD1 | TRBV7-2 | NA
CASSPDSGETQYF | TGTGCCAGCAGTCCGGATTCAGGGGAGACCCAGTACTTC | TRBJ2-5 | NA | TRBV7-9 | NA
CASSPSSSYNEQFF | TGTGCCAGCAGCCCCTCCAGCTCCTACAATGAGCAGTTCTTC | TRBJ2-1 | NA | TRBV11-1 | NA
CASARGPAENEQFF | TGTGCCAGCGCGAGAGGGCCCGCGGAGAATGAGCAGTTCTTC | TRBJ2-1 | NA | TRBV28 | few
CATSRDRGGGETQYF | TGTGCCACCAGCAGAGATCGGGGGGGCGGAGAGACCCAGTACTTC | TRBJ2-5 | TRBD2 | TRBV15 | NA
CASSHVGRSTGNTIYF | TGTGCCAGCAGCCATGTGGGCAGGTCAACAGGAAACACCATATATTTT | TRBJ1-3 | NA | TRBV7-8 | many
CASSLEAGWHNEQFF | TGTGCCAGCAGCTTAGAGGCAGGGTGGCACAATGAGCAGTTCTTC | TRBJ2-1 | NA | TRBV7-6 | NA
CASSLAGGLAGPATFF | TGTGCCAGCAGCTTAGCCGGGGGACTAGCGGGGCCTGCGACGTTCTTC | TRBJ2-1 | TRBD2 | TRBV7-9 | many
CASSLPGTGSYEQYF | TGTGCCAGCAGTCTCCCCGGGACAGGGTCCTACGAGCAGTACTTC | TRBJ2-7 | TRBD1 | TRBV6-1 | NA
CAISEPSLSTDTQYF | TGTGCCATCAGTGAGCCTAGCCTTAGCACAGATACGCAGTATTTT | TRBJ2-3 | NA | TRBV10-3 | few
CASSEHLTSAYEQYF | TGCGCCAGCAGTGAGCATTTGACTAGCGCCTACGAGCAGTACTTC | TRBJ2-7 | TRBD2 | TRBV10-1 | few
CASSPGGGEQYF | TGTGCCAGCAGCCCGGGGGGGGGCGAGCAGTACTTC | TRBJ2-7 | TRBD2 | TRBV11-2 | many
CASQTTTDTQYF | TGTGCCAGTCAAACGACCACAGATACGCAGTATTTT | TRBJ2-3 | NA | TRBV19 | many
CASSLGGYGSYNSPLHF | TGTGCCAGCAGCTTGGGGGGATACGGCTCCTATAATTCACCCCTCCACTTT | TRBJ1-6 | NA | TRBV7-6 | NA
CASSLRSGSYTF | TGTGCCAGCAGCTTAAGGTCGGGGAGCTACACCTTC | TRBJ1-2 | NA | TRBV7-2 | NA
CAISGALETQYF | TGTGCCATCAGTGGAGCCTTGGAGACCCAGTACTTC | TRBJ2-5 | NA | TRBV10-3 | NA
CASSDRLDREETQYF | TGCGCCAGCAGTGATCGCCTGGACAGAGAAGAGACCCAGTACTTC | TRBJ2-5 | NA | TRBV10-1 | NA